A single sample is the source of the 8 T cell receptor beta chains below, sequenced in a study of shared clonotypes between healthy human individuals. Repertoires were generated with immunoSEQ multiplex PCR, while TCRdb's copy carries only in-frame clones and drops some. The profile shows 450,000 to 550,000 clones, 60% to 85% of them singletons. The sequenced sample was PBMCs. The receptors here all came from a woman between 40 and 55 years old in good health. Some clones in this sample may be carry-over from other donors' samples.

In this sample, this clone turned up a few times. The V call is TRBV2, the J call TRBJ2-7; 10 bases match TRBD2. Trimming took 8 bases from V and 9 from J; bases not matched to a gene: 10. CDR3 length: 13 residues. Germline V gives CDR1 SNHLY, CDR2 FYNNEI. This CDR3 is CASRLSGRAGQYF. DNA of the CDR3: TGTGCCAGCCGTTTGAGCGGGAGGGCCGGGCAGTACTTC. The complete variable domain, with remaining parts taken from reference TRBV2 and TRBJ2-7, reads EPEVTQTPSHQVTQMGQEVILRCVPISNHLYFYWYRQILGQKVEFLVSFYNNEISEKSEIFDDQFSVERPDGSNFTLKIRSTKLEDSAMYFCASRLSGRAGQYFGPGTRLTVT.

The J gene is TRBJ1-5, the V gene TRBV27, with unresolved D. Germline CDR1 is MNHEY and CDR2 is SMNVEV (reference sequence). The CDR3 consists of 15 residues. Between the trimmed V and J ends, which lost 2 bases and 2 bases, there was a span of 10 bases. The CDR3 protein is CASSLEGRGNQPQHF. CDR3 DNA sequence: TGTGCCAGCAGTTTAGAGGGCCGCGGCAATCAGCCCCAGCATTTT.

The V call is TRBV28, the J call TRBJ2-1; 13 nucleotides agree with TRBD2. Germline CDR1 and CDR2: MDHEN and SYDVKM. This CDR3 is 17 amino acids long. The V and J ends lost 2 bases and 4 bases, in that order; junction bases with no gene match: 5. This chain's CDR3 is CASSLNGGLAGYNEQFF. The CDR3 DNA reads as TGTGCCAGCAGTTTAAACGGGGGACTAGCGGGATACAATGAGCAGTTCTTC.

The chain recombines TRBV5-1 with TRBJ2-3, with D hard to call. Trimming shortened V by 0 bases and J by 8 bases, and 10 bases separated the two germline ends. The CDR3 consists of 13 residues. CDR1 and CDR2 from the germline V gene are SGHRS and YFSETQ. The CDR3, as DNA: TGCGCCAGCAGCTTGGACTCCGGTGGTACGCAGTATTTT. This translates into CASSLDSGGTQYF.

The gene calls are TRBV7-2 and TRBJ2-1; TRBD1 or TRBD2 may be the D gene (6 bases each). The germline V gene has CDR1 SGHTA and CDR2 FQGNSA. With 10 bases removed from V and 8 bases from J, the gap between germline ends came to 18 bases. This CDR3 has 13 amino acids. Here the CDR3 reads CATPGASSDEQFF. CDR3 in DNA: TGTGCCACCCCGGGGGCTAGTAGTGATGAGCAGTTCTTC.

The chain has TRBV18 and TRBJ2-5; D is undetermined. CDR3 size: 15 residues. V lost 4 bases and J 2 bases, leaving 14 bases between the germline ends. Germline-derived CDR1 and CDR2 are KGHSH and LQKENI. CDR3 sequence (DNA): TGTGCCAGCTCACGTGGCTGGGATGGGCAAGAGACCCAGTACTTC. Amino acids: CASSRGWDGQETQYF.

This clone was picked up many times. The rearrangement uses TRBV4-3 and TRBJ2-5; TRBD1 matches at 12 bases. J lost 1 base, V lost 3 bases, and 0 bases had no gene match. The CDR3 runs to 15 residues. Germline CDR1 and CDR2: LGHNA and YSLEER. DNA of the CDR3: TGCGCCAGCAGCCAGGGACAGGGGGCCCAAGAGACCCAGTACTTC. It yields the protein CASSQGQGAQETQYF.

The chain is built from TRBV5-8 and TRBJ1-3; the D is unclear. The CDR3 runs to 14 residues. V was cut by 5 bases and J by 2 bases, with 11 bases left in between. CDR1 and CDR2 from the germline V gene are SGHTS and YDEGEE. As DNA, the CDR3 is TGTGCCAGCAGACGAGGCGGACCTGGAAACACCATATATTTT. Its protein is CASRRGGPGNTIYF.